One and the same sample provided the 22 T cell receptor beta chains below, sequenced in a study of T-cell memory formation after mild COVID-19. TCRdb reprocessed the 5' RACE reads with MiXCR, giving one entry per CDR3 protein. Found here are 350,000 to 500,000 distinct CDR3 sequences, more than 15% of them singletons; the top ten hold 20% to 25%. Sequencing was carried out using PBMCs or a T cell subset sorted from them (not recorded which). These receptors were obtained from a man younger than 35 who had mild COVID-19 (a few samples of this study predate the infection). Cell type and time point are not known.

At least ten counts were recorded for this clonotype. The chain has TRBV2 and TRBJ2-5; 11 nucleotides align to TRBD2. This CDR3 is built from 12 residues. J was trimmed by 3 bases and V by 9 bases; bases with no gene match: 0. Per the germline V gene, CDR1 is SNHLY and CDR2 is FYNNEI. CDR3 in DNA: TGTGCCAGGACTAGCGGGGAAGAGACCCAGTACTTC. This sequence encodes CARTSGEETQYF. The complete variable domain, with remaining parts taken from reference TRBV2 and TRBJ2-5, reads EPEVTQTPSHQVTQMGQEVILRCVPISNHLYFYWYRQILGQKVEFLVSFYNNEISEKSEIFDDQFSVERPDGSNFTLKIRSTKLEDSAMYFCARTSGEETQYFGPGTRLLVL.

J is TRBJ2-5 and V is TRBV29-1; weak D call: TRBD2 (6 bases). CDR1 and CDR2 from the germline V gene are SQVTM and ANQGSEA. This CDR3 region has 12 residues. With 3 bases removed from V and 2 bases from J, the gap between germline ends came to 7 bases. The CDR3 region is CSVEEGQETQYF. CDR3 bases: TGCAGCGTTGAGGAGGGGCAAGAGACCCAGTACTTC.

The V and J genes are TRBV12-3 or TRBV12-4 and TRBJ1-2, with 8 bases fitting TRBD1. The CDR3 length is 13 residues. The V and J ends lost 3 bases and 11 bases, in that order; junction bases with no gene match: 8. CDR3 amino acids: CASSFGQGLFYTF. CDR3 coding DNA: TGTGCCAGCAGTTTCGGACAGGGCCTTTTTTACACCTTC.

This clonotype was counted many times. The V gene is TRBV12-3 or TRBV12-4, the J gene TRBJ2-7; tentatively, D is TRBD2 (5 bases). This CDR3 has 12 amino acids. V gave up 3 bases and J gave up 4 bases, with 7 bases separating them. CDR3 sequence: CASSFPGYEQYF. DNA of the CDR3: TGTGCCAGCAGTTTCCCGGGATACGAGCAGTACTTC.

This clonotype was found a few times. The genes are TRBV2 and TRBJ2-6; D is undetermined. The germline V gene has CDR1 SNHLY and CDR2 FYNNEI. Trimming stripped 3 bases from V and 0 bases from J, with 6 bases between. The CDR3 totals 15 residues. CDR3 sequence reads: CASSDGPSGANVLTF. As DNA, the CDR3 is TGTGCCAGCAGTGATGGGCCCTCTGGGGCCAACGTCCTGACTTTC.

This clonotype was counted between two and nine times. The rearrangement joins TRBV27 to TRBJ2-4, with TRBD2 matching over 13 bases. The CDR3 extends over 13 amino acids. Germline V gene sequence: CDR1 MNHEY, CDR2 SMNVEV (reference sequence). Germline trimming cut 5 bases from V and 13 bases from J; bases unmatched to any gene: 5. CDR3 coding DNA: TGTGCCAGCAGTCCGTGGACTAGCGGGGGACAGTACTTC. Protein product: CASSPWTSGGQYF.

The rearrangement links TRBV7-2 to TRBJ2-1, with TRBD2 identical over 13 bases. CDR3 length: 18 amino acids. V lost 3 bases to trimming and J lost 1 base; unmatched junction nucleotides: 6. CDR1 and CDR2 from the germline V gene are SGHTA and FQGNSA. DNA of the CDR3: TGTGCCAGCAGCTTTCCCGGACTAGCGGGGGATTCCTACAATGAGCAGTTCTTC. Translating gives CASSFPGLAGDSYNEQFF.

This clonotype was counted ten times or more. CDR3 loop: CASSRTIGGLQETQYF. In DNA, the CDR3 is TGTGCCAGCAGCCGGACGATAGGGGGCCTTCAAGAGACCCAGTACTTC. The V and J genes are TRBV5-8 and TRBJ2-5; 7 bases are shared with TRBD1. The CDR3 loop spans 16 amino acids. Germline loops: CDR1 SGHTS, CDR2 YDEGEE. The junction had 11 bases not matched to a gene; V was cut back by 4 bases and J by 2 bases.

Written as DNA, the CDR3 is TGTGCCAGCCTACGGGGGGCAGATACGCAGTATTTT. This translates into CASLRGADTQYF. The chain joins TRBV12-3 or TRBV12-4 to TRBJ2-3; TRBD2 matches at 7 bases. J lost 4 bases, V lost 8 bases, and 3 bases had no gene match. This CDR3 spans 12 amino acids.

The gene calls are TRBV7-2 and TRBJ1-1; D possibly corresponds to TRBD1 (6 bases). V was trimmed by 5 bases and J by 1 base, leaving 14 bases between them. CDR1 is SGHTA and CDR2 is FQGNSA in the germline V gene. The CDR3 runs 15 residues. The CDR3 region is CASSREGGANTEAFF. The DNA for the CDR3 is TGTGCCAGCAGCCGTGAGGGGGGGGCGAACACTGAAGCTTTCTTT.

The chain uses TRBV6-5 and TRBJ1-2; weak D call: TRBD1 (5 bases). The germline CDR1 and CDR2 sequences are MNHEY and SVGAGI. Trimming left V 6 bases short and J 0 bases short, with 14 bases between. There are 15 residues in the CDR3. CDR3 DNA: TGTGCCAGCAGCCGACCGGGGGGTGCTAACTATGGCTACACCTTC. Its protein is CASSRPGGANYGYTF.

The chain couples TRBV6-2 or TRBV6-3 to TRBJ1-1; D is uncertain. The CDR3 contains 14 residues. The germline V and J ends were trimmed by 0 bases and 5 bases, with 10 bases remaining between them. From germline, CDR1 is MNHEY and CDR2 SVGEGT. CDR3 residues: CASSYSGEQTEAFF. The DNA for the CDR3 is TGTGCCAGCAGTTACTCAGGAGAACAGACTGAAGCTTTCTTT.

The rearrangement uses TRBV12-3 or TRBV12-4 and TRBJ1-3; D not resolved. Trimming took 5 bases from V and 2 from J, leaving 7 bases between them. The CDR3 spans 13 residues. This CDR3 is CASSPVAGNTIYF. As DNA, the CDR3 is TGTGCCAGCAGTCCGGTAGCTGGAAACACCATATATTTT.

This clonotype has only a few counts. The DNA of the CDR3 is TGTGCCAGCAGCCAGTTCAGGGAGCTGTTTTTT. The encoded protein is CASSQFRELFF. The chain recombines TRBV14 with TRBJ2-2; D not certain. The germline CDR1 and CDR2 sequences are SGHDN and FVKESK. Trimming cost V 3 bases and J 9 bases, with 5 bases left between them. The CDR3 has 11 residues.

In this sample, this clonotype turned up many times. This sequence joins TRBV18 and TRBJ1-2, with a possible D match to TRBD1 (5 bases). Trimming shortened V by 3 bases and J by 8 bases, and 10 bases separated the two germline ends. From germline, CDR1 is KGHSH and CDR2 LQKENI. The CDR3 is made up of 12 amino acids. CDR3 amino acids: CASSPQGWGYTF. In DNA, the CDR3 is TGTGCCAGCTCACCCCAGGGATGGGGCTACACCTTC.

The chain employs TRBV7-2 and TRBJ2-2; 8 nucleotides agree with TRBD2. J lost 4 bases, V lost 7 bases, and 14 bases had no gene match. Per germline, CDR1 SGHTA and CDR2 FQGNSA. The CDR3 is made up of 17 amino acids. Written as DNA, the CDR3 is TGTGCCAGCACCCCCAATCGGGGGGGGGTAGGCACCGGGGAGCTGTTTTTT. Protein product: CASTPNRGGVGTGELFF.

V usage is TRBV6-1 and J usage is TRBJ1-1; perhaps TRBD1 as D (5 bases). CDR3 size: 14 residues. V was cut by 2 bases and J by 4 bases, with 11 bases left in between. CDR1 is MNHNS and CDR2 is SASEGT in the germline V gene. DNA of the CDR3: TGTGCCAGCAGTGAACCAGGGTTGGGCACTGAAGCTTTCTTT. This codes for CASSEPGLGTEAFF.

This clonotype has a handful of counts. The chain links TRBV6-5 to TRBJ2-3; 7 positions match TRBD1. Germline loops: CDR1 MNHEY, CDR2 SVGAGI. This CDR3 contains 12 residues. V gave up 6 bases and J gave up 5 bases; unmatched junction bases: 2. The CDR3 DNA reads TGTGCCAGCAGGACAGGGATAGATACGCAGTATTTT. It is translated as CASRTGIDTQYF.

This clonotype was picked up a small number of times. CDR3 nucleotide sequence: TGCGCCAGCAGCTTGTTTTCCAGCGGGGAGACCCAGTACTTC. Translating it yields CASSLFSSGETQYF. V usage is TRBV5-1 and J usage is TRBJ2-5, with a tentative D call TRBD2 (6 bases). The germline CDR1 and CDR2 sequences are SGHRS and YFSETQ. The V gene lost 1 base and the J gene lost 5 bases, with 12 bases spanning the gap. The CDR3 consists of 14 residues.

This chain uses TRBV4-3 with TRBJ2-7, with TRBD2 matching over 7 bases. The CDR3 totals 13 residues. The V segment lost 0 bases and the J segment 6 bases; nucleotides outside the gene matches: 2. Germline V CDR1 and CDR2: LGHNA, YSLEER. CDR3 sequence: CASSQEAGSEQYV. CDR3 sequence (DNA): TGCGCCAGCAGCCAAGAAGCGGGGTCCGAGCAGTACGTC.

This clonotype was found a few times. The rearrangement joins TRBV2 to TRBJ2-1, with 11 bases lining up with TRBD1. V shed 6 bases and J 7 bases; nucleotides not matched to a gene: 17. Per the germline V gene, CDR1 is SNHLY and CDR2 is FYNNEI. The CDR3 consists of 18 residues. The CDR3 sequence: CASREDRGPLAGRNEQFF. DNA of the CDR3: TGTGCCAGCAGAGAGGACAGGGGGCCCCTAGCGGGGAGGAATGAGCAGTTCTTC.

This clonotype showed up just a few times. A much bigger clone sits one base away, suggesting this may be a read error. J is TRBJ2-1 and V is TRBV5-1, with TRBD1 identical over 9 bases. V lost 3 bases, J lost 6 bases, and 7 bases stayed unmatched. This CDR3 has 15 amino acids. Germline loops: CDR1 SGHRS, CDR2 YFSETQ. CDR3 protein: CASSSQGQGGNEQFF. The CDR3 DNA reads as TGCGCCAGCAGCTCCCAGGGACAGGGAGGCAATGAGCAGTTCTTC.